The rows below give T cell receptor beta chains drawn from one sample of a study of blood T cells in healthy people across ages. TCRdb ran MiXCR on the 5' RACE reads and lists one entry per CDR3 protein. Of approximately 790,000 distinct CDR3 sequences in the sample, under 80% were seen once. The sequenced sample consisted of blood. These receptors originate from a man aged 25-40 years in good health. CDR3s include the opening cysteine and the closing phenylalanine or tryptophan.

j_call v_call cdr3_aa
TRBJ2-2 TRBV12-3/TRBV12-4 CASTLAPGELFF
TRBJ2-3 TRBV20-1 CSASSGEELTDTQYF
TRBJ1-1 TRBV27 CASSSLTGMNTEAFF
TRBJ2-7 TRBV29-1 CSVSIREPYEQYF
TRBJ1-2 TRBV28 CVSKGGTGYGYTF
. TRBV6-2/TRBV6-3 CASTRRQGDHEQYF
TRBJ2-1 TRBV7-2 CASSPDRGKFF
TRBJ2-5 TRBV4-3 CASKEGKPQETQYF
TRBJ2-7 TRBV28 CASTSDRSTYEQYF
TRBJ1-5 TRBV9 CASSVGGYSNQPQHF
TRBJ1-2 TRBV6-1 CASFTGQGHYGYTF
TRBJ2-5 TRBV29-1 CSVSTSGGTQETQYF
TRBJ2-4 TRBV7-9 CASSLVRGTAKNIQYF
TRBJ2-7 TRBV28 CASSLRGQGGSEQYF
TRBJ2-1 TRBV6-5 CASSRTSIGEQFF
TRBJ2-7 TRBV7-2 CASSRVTGGSYEQYF
TRBJ1-5 TRBV9 CASSVSGEANQPQHF
TRBJ1-1 TRBV28 CASRTGGEGNTEAFF
TRBJ1-5 TRBV15 CATSRDPGQPQHF
TRBJ2-5 TRBV21-1 CATHRSQETQYF
TRBJ2-7 TRBV29-1 CSVGRTSYEQYF
TRBJ1-5 TRBV4-3 CASSFDSSNQPQHF
TRBJ2-5 TRBV2 CASFRPRTWRETQYF
TRBJ2-7 TRBV12-3/TRBV12-4 CASSLAGGPYNEQYF
TRBJ2-1 TRBV13 CASNPRQGAGYNEQFF
TRBJ2-7 TRBV9 CASSVMDTTYEQYF
TRBJ2-7 TRBV7-2 CASSLAMANSYEQYF
TRBJ2-1 TRBV29-1 CSVERAALYNEQFF
TRBJ1-1 TRBV6-5 CASSYSWTVGGNTEAFF
TRBJ1-6 TRBV7-3 CASSASGQGNSPLHF
TRBJ2-5 TRBV6-2/TRBV6-3 CASSWPLVRSQETQYF
TRBJ1-5 TRBV9 CASSVDPGYQPQHF
TRBJ2-3 TRBV7-2 CASSLAAGGSDTQYF